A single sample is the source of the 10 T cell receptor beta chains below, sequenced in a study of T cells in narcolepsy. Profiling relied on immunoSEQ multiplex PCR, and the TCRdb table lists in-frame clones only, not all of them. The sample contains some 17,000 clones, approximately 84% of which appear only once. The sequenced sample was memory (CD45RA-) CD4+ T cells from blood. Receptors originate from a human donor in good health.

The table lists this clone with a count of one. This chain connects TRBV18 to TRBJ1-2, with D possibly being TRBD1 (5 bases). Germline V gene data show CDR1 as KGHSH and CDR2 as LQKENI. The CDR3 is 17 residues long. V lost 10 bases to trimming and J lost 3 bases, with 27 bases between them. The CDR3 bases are TGTGCCATCGAAACAAGGAAGGGGAAGTGGTATGACTATGGCTACACCTTC. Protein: CAIETRKGKWYDYGYTF.

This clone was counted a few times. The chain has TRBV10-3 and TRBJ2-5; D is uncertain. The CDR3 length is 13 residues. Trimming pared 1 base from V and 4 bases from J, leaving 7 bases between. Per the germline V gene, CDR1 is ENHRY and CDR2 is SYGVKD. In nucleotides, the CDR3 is TGTGCCATCAGTGAGTTCCGGTTAGAGACCCAGTACTTC. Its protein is CAISEFRLETQYF.

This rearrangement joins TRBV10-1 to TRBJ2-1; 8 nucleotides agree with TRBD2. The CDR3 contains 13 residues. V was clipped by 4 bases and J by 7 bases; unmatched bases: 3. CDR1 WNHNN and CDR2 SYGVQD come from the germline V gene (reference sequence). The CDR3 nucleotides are TGCGCCAGCAGTGGGGGACTAGGGAATGAGCAGTTCTTC. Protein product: CASSGGLGNEQFF.

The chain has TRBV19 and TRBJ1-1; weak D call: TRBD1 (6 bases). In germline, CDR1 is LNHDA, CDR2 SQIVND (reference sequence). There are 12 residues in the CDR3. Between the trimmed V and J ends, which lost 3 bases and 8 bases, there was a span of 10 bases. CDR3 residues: CASSIRGQEAFF. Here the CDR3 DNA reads TGTGCCAGTAGTATTCGGGGACAAGAAGCTTTCTTT.

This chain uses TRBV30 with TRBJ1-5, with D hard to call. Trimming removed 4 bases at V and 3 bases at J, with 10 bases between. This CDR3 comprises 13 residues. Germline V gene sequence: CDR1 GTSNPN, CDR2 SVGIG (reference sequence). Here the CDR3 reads CAWTESYNQPQHF. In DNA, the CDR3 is TGTGCCTGGACGGAATCTTACAATCAGCCCCAGCATTTT.

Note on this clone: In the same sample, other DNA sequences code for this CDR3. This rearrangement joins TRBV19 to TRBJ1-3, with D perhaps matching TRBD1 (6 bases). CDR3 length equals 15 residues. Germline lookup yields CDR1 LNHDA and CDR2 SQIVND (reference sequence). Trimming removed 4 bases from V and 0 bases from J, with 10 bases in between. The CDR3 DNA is TGTGCCAGTAGTAACTACAGGGCCTCTGGAAACACCATATATTTT. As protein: CASSNYRASGNTIYF.

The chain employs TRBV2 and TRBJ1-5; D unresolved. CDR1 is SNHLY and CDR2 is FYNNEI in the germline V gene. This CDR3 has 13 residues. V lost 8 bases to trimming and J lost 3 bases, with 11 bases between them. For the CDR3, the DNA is TGTGCCAGCGATGAAGGGTACAATCAGCCCCAGCATTTT. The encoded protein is CASDEGYNQPQHF.

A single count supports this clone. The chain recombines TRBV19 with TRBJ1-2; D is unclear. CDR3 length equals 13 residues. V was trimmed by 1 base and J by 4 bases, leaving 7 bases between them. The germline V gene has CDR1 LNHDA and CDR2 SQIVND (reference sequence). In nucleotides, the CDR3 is TGTGCCAGTAGTATAGGGCGGATCTATGGCTACACCTTC. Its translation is CASSIGRIYGYTF.

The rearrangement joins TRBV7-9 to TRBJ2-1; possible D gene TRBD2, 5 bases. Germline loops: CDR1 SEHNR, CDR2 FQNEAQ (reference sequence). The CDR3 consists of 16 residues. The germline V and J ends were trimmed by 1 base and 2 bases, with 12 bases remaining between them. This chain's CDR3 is CASSLVSGTTYNEQFF. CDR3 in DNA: TGTGCCAGCAGCTTAGTCAGCGGCACGACCTACAATGAGCAGTTCTTC.

The CDR3 nucleotides are TGTGCCAGCAGCTTAGAGTTAGCGGCTTACGAGCAGTACTTC. This codes for CASSLELAAYEQYF. This chain uses TRBV11-2 with TRBJ2-5; tentatively, D is TRBD2 (6 bases). The J call may be wrong; the DNA end is better matched by TRBJ2-7. The germline gives CDR1 SGHAT, CDR2 FQNNGV. The CDR3 spans 14 residues.